One sample yielded the 6 T cell receptor beta chains listed below, sequenced in a study of blood T cell repertoires in COVID-19. Profiled with immunoSEQ multiplex PCR; TCRdb holds only in-frame clones, not every one. Of about 270,000 clones in the sample, 65% to 90% were seen once. Material: peripheral blood. These receptors all come from a woman aged 60-70 years with active or convalescent COVID-19.

The CDR3 protein is CASSLGIRGFQETQYF. DNA of the CDR3: TGTGCCAGCAGCTTAGGTATCAGGGGGTTCCAAGAGACCCAGTACTTC. The J gene is TRBJ2-5, the V gene TRBV7-3; 7 nucleotides line up with TRBD1. CDR1 and CDR2 from the germline V gene are SGHTA and FQGTGA. J gave up 1 base and V 2 bases, and 7 bases lay outside the gene matches. This CDR3 contains 16 residues.

V gene TRBV19 combines with J gene TRBJ2-1, with 7 bases that match TRBD2. The V segment lost 3 bases and the J segment 6 bases; nucleotides outside the gene matches: 8. From germline, CDR1 is LNHDA and CDR2 SQIVND (reference sequence). The CDR3 consists of 15 residues. The CDR3 protein is CASSIRGDPPNEQFF. CDR3 DNA sequence: TGTGCCAGTAGTATCCGGGGGGATCCCCCCAATGAGCAGTTCTTC.

The chain uses TRBV7-9 and TRBJ2-1, with 11 nucleotides matching TRBD2. Germline assignment: CDR1 SEHNR and CDR2 FQNEAQ (reference sequence). CDR3 size: 17 residues. V lost 2 bases to trimming and J lost 3 bases; unmatched junction nucleotides: 6. CDR3 residues: CASSLSLGTSGYNEQFF. The CDR3 DNA is TGTGCCAGCAGCTTATCCCTCGGGACTAGCGGCTACAATGAGCAGTTCTTC.

V and J are TRBV19 and TRBJ1-1; D is possibly TRBD1 (6 bases). Germline V CDR1 and CDR2: LNHDA, SQIVND (reference sequence). Trimming removed 3 bases from V and 9 bases from J, with 11 bases in between. The CDR3 has 12 residues. CDR3 residues: CASSMPQGKAFF. In nucleotides, the CDR3 is TGTGCCAGTAGTATGCCCCAGGGGAAAGCTTTCTTT.

The chain uses TRBV6-2 or TRBV6-3 and TRBJ2-6; 9 bases map to TRBD2. The CDR3 totals 17 residues. CDR1 is MNHEY and CDR2 is SVGEGT in the germline V gene. V was pared by 2 bases and J by 4 bases, with 6 bases of the junction left unmatched. The CDR3 loop is CASSYRAGGTGANVLTF. The DNA of the CDR3 is TGTGCCAGCAGTTACCGAGCGGGGGGAACCGGGGCCAACGTCCTGACTTTC.

V gene TRBV18 combines with J gene TRBJ2-3; 12 bases fit TRBD1. Germline CDR1 is KGHSH and CDR2 is LQKENI. CDR3 length: 15 residues. J gave up 5 bases and V 6 bases, and 6 bases lay outside the gene matches. For the CDR3, the DNA is TGTGCCAGCTCCCCCGGGACAGGGGGCTTAGATACGCAGTATTTT. This translates into CASSPGTGGLDTQYF.